This entry lists 22 T cell receptor beta chains sequenced from one sample in a study of sequential checkpoint blockade in melanoma (dated by TCRdb to between 2019 and 2020). The sample's treatment or condition label is to be understood as: randomized to nivolumab then ipilimumab (arm A) or the reverse (arm B). Libraries were built with the immunoSEQ multiplex PCR assay. TCRdb limited this immuneACCESS table to in-frame rearrangements with V and J called. A share of clones is missing; checked studies link under half to unresolved V genes, and the rest is unexplained. The sample table records roughly 20,000 clones; under 30% of these occur just once. The ten most abundant clones make up roughly 7% of the sample. Sequences were derived from tumor tissue (inferred from file names), sampled from a patient given nivolumab and ipilimumab in sequence. These receptors originate from a human donor with melanoma.

This clone turned up a few times. For the CDR3, the DNA is TGTGCCAGCGGGAAAGTAGGGGATGGCTACACCTTC. Encoded protein: CASGKVGDGYTF. The rearrangement joins TRBV28 to TRBJ1-2; D is perhaps TRBD1 (5 bases). The germline CDR1 and CDR2 sequences are MDHEN and SYDVKM. Trimming stripped 8 bases from V and 6 bases from J, with 13 bases between. This CDR3 is built from 12 residues.

This clone has a single count. The chain couples TRBV29-1 to TRBJ2-5; 8 bases align to TRBD2. CDR1 and CDR2 (germline): SQVTM, ANQGSEA. The CDR3 sequence is 16 residues long. V lost 4 bases and J lost 1; bases outside the gene matches: 11. CDR3 sequence: CSVGSSVAGFQETQYF. The CDR3 nucleotides are TGCAGCGTTGGATCGTCGGTAGCGGGGTTCCAAGAGACCCAGTACTTC.

CDR3 sequence reads: CSVEDLGGQGYNEQFF. CDR3 bases: TGCAGCGTTGAAGATCTGGGGGGACAGGGCTACAATGAGCAGTTCTTC. The chain is built from TRBV29-1 and TRBJ2-1, with 9 bases lining up with TRBD1. CDR3 size: 16 residues. Germline CDR1 and CDR2: SQVTM and ANQGSEA. Losses at the gene ends were 0 bases for V and 3 bases for J; bases not matched to a gene: 6.

The gene calls are TRBV30 and TRBJ1-4; D might be TRBD1 (6 bases). CDR3 length: 16 amino acids. CDR1 and CDR2 from the germline V gene are GTSNPN and SVGIG (reference sequence). V shed 2 bases and J shed 4 bases, with 17 bases lying between them. Here the CDR3 reads CAWSNYYRADNEKLFF. Here the CDR3 DNA reads TGTGCCTGGAGTAATTACTACAGGGCGGATAATGAAAAACTGTTTTTT.

The J gene is TRBJ1-5, the V gene TRBV28; D gene uncertain. V lost 4 bases and J lost 5, with 6 bases in between. The V gene's germline CDR1 is MDHEN and CDR2 SYDVKM. The CDR3 loop spans 12 amino acids. The DNA of the CDR3 is TGTGCCAGCAGTTCTGGGGATCAGCCCCAGCATTTT. It is translated as CASSSGDQPQHF.

The J gene is TRBJ2-2, the V gene TRBV28; the D gene is possibly TRBD1 (6 bases). The CDR3 has 14 residues. Trimming took off 6 bases at V and 4 bases at J, with 12 bases between the two ends. Germline-derived CDR1 and CDR2 are MDHEN and SYDVKM. Here the CDR3 reads CASRRGSSTGELFF. The CDR3 DNA is TGTGCCAGCAGGAGGGGGTCTAGCACCGGGGAGCTGTTTTTT.

In this sample, this clone turned up many times. The chain employs TRBV6-8 and TRBJ1-1; D is ambiguous. CDR3 length: 14 amino acids. V was shortened by 0 bases and J by 0 bases, with 5 bases between the two germline ends. Germline values: CDR1 MNHGY, CDR2 SAAAGT. CDR3 protein: CASSYSPLNTEAFF. The CDR3 DNA is TGTGCCAGCAGTTACTCGCCACTGAACACTGAAGCTTTCTTT.

The chain joins TRBV29-1 to TRBJ2-1, with D possibly being TRBD2 (5 bases). Trimming cost V 5 bases and J 7 bases, with 18 bases left between them. Per the germline V gene, CDR1 is SQVTM and CDR2 is ANQGSEA. The CDR3 is made up of 14 amino acids. The CDR3 reads CSVPLDSAGNEQFF. For the CDR3, the DNA is TGCAGCGTTCCCCTGGACTCGGCCGGGAATGAGCAGTTCTTC.

The V gene is TRBV28, the J gene TRBJ2-7, with 9 positions matching TRBD1. The CDR3 runs to 14 residues. J lost 3 bases, V lost 5 bases, and 5 bases had no gene match. Germline assignment: CDR1 MDHEN and CDR2 SYDVKM. The CDR3 here is CASSPGTGIYEQYF. The DNA for the CDR3 is TGTGCCAGCAGTCCCGGGACAGGGATCTACGAGCAGTACTTC.

The genes are TRBV11-3 and TRBJ2-7; the match to TRBD2 covers 7 bases. Germline V gene data show CDR1 as SGHNT and CDR2 as YENEEA. The CDR3 extends over 15 amino acids. Trimming took 5 bases from V and 7 from J; bases not matched to a gene: 14. CDR3 sequence (DNA): TGTGCCAGCAGCACCTATCTGGCGGGGGAAGGGGAGCAGTACTTC. The encoded protein is CASSTYLAGEGEQYF.

This clone was seen a few times. The V call is TRBV28, the J call TRBJ2-7, with 7 bases that match TRBD2. The CDR3 is made up of 15 amino acids. The germline V gene encodes CDR1 MDHEN and CDR2 SYDVKM. With V trimmed by 2 bases and J by 0 bases, 4 bases remained unmatched. CDR3 region: CASSLGGDDSYEQYF. The CDR3, as DNA: TGTGCCAGCAGTTTAGGGGGGGATGACTCCTACGAGCAGTACTTC.

V is TRBV6-8 and J is TRBJ1-5, with a possible D match to TRBD1 (5 bases). Germline assignment: CDR1 MNHGY and CDR2 SAAAGT. CDR3 length: 13 amino acids. V lost 5 bases and J 5 bases, leaving 10 bases between the germline ends. The CDR3 nucleotides read TGTGCCAGCAGTGCAGGGAACGATCAGCCCCAGCATTTT. Translated, it gives CASSAGNDQPQHF.

This chain uses TRBV19 with TRBJ1-5; D remains unclear. Trimming shortened V by 0 bases and J by 9 bases, and 15 bases separated the two germline ends. The length of the CDR3 is 15 residues. Per the germline V gene, CDR1 is LNHDA and CDR2 is SQIVND (reference sequence). The DNA of the CDR3 is TGTGCCAGTAGTATAGATCAAGGGCAAGGACGGCCCCAGCATTTT. This translates into CASSIDQGQGRPQHF. The full variable domain, rest sourced from reference TRBV19 and TRBJ1-5, is DGGITQSPKYLFRKEGQNVTLSCEQNLNHDAMYWYRQDPGQGLRLIYYSQIVNDFQKGDIAEGYSVSREKKESFPLTVTSAQKNPTAFYLCASSIDQGQGRPQHFGDGTRLSIL.

This clone was counted between two and nine times. The V and J genes are TRBV11-3 and TRBJ2-3; the match to TRBD2 covers 9 bases. Germline V CDR1 and CDR2: SGHNT, YENEEA. The junction had 13 bases not matched to a gene; V was cut back by 5 bases and J by 4 bases. This CDR3 has 17 residues. In DNA form, the CDR3 reads TGTGCCAGCAGCCGGAGTAGCGGGGGCCCCCCCCCAGATACGCAGTATTTT. Translated, it gives CASSRSSGGPPPDTQYF.

The sample holds a few counts of this clone. The CDR3 loop is CATRRAADYSYEQYF. DNA of the CDR3: TGTGCCACCAGGCGGGCGGCAGACTACTCCTACGAGCAGTACTTC. The chain combines TRBV15 with TRBJ2-7; tentative D call: TRBD2 (5 bases). This CDR3 comprises 15 residues. The ends were cut back, 6 bases at V and 0 bases at J, with 15 bases in the middle. The V gene's germline CDR1 is LNHNV and CDR2 YYDKDF (reference sequence).

The V and J genes are TRBV19 and TRBJ2-2; 9 bases are a match to TRBD1. The V and J ends lost 6 bases and 5 bases, in that order; junction bases with no gene match: 4. CDR1 and CDR2 (germline): LNHDA, SQIVND (reference sequence). The CDR3 length is 14 residues. The CDR3 bases are TGTGCCAGTAGGTACAGGGGGCGAACCGGGGAGCTGTTTTTT. It specifies CASRYRGRTGELFF.

V is TRBV19 and J is TRBJ2-6, with TRBD1 as a possible D gene (6 bases). The CDR3 loop spans 17 amino acids. Trimming cost V 6 bases and J 0 bases, with 15 bases left between them. Germline assignment: CDR1 LNHDA and CDR2 SQIVND (reference sequence). The DNA for the CDR3 is TGTGCCAGTAGCCCCGGACAGACTGGCTCTGGGGCCAACGTCCTGACTTTC. Its translation: CASSPGQTGSGANVLTF. Looking up the rest from reference TRBV19 and TRBJ2-6 gives the full variable domain: DGGITQSPKYLFRKEGQNVTLSCEQNLNHDAMYWYRQDPGQGLRLIYYSQIVNDFQKGDIAEGYSVSREKKESFPLTVTSAQKNPTAFYLCASSPGQTGSGANVLTFGAGSRLTVL.

The chain carries TRBV5-1 and TRBJ2-2, with D tentatively TRBD1 (5 bases). Germline V CDR1 and CDR2: SGHRS, YFSETQ. Trimming shortened V by 2 bases and J by 0 bases, and 8 bases separated the two germline ends. The CDR3 is made up of 15 amino acids. CDR3 region: CASSFEDTNTGELFF. The CDR3 DNA sequence: TGCGCCAGCAGCTTCGAGGACACGAACACCGGGGAGCTGTTTTTT.

This sequence joins TRBV5-1 and TRBJ2-7, with D possibly matching TRBD1 (8 bases). The V end lost 3 bases, the J end lost 4 bases, and 14 bases lay between the germline ends. CDR1 and CDR2 from the germline V gene are SGHRS and YFSETQ. The CDR3 is made up of 14 amino acids. The CDR3 loop reads CASSYGQGGYEQYF. The CDR3 DNA is TGCGCCAGCAGCTACGGACAGGGAGGGTACGAGCAGTACTTC. The full variable domain, its missing parts supplied by reference TRBV5-1 and TRBJ2-7, is KAGVTQTPRYLIKTRGQQVTLSCSPISGHRSVSWYQQTPGQGLQFLFEYFSETQRNKGNFPGRFSGRQFSNSRSEMNVSTLELGDSALYLCASSYGQGGYEQYFGPGTRLTVT.

This clone was detected only a few times. The gene calls are TRBV28 and TRBJ1-6; D possibly corresponds to TRBD1 (6 bases). The CDR3 consists of 12 residues. Trimming cost V 8 bases and J 5 bases, with 7 bases left between them. The germline V gene has CDR1 MDHEN and CDR2 SYDVKM. The CDR3 reads CASHRDNSPLHF. CDR3 sequence (DNA): TGTGCCAGCCACAGGGATAATTCACCCCTCCACTTT.

The CDR3: CASSTDPGGLVAKNIQYF. CDR3 in DNA: TGTGCCAGCAGTACGGACCCAGGCGGCCTTGTAGCCAAAAACATTCAGTACTTC. This rearrangement joins TRBV6-8 to TRBJ2-4; unclear D gene. The germline CDR1 and CDR2 sequences are MNHGY and SAAAGT. Trimming removed 5 bases at V and 0 bases at J, with 20 bases between. The CDR3 has 18 amino acids.

This rearrangement joins TRBV18 to TRBJ2-7; weak D call: TRBD2 (6 bases). Germline loops: CDR1 KGHSH, CDR2 LQKENI. Trimming took 1 base from V and 5 from J, leaving 15 bases between them. The CDR3 is made up of 15 amino acids. The CDR3 protein is CASSPRGTPLDEQYF. The CDR3 region has the DNA TGTGCCAGCTCACCACGAGGGACTCCCCTCGACGAGCAGTACTTC.